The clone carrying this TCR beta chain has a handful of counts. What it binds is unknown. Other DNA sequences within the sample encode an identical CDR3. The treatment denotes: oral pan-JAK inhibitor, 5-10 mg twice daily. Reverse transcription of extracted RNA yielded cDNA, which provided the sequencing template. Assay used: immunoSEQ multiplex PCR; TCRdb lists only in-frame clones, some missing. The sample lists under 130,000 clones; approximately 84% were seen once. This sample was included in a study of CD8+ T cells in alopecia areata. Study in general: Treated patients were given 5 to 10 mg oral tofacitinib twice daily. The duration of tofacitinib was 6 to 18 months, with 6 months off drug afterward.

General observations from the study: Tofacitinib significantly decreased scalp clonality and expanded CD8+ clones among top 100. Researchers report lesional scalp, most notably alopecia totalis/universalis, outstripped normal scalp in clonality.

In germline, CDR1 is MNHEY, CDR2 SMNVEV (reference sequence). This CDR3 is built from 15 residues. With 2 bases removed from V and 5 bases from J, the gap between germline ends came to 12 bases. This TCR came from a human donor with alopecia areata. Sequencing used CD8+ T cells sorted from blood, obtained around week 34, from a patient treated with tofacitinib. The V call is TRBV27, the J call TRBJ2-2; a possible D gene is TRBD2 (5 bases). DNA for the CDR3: TGTGCCAGCAGTTTACAAATATCGGGGACCGGGGAGCTGTTTTTT. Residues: CASSLQISGTGELFF.